The 18 T cell receptor beta chains listed next were all sequenced from one sample in a study of cytomegalovirus exposure and HLA in healthy donors. Libraries were prepared by immunoSEQ multiplex PCR; TCRdb keeps only in-frame clonotypes and omits some of them. The sample records about 150,000 clones, approximately 86% being singletons. The source material was PBMCs. The receptors derive from a man younger than 30 in good health and CMV-seropositive.

This clone showed up just once. The chain employs TRBV30 and TRBJ2-1; 9 bases are a match to TRBD1. Germline values: CDR1 GTSNPN, CDR2 SVGIG (reference sequence). V shed 3 bases, J shed 3 bases, and the junction held 6 bases outside the gene matches. This CDR3 spans 15 amino acids. As DNA, the CDR3 is TGTGCCTGGAGGCTCCGGGACAGGGACTACAATGAGCAGTTCTTC. This gives the protein CAWRLRDRDYNEQFF.

The V call is TRBV19, the J call TRBJ1-4, with D possibly being TRBD1 (5 bases). The CDR3 sequence is 16 residues long. Looked up from germline, CDR1 is LNHDA and CDR2 is SQIVND (reference sequence). The germline V and J ends were trimmed by 3 bases and 5 bases, with 16 bases remaining between them. The CDR3 loop is CASSMESGEWNEKLFF. CDR3 sequence (DNA): TGTGCCAGTAGTATGGAATCGGGGGAATGGAATGAAAAACTGTTTTTT.

The chain uses TRBV4-3 and TRBJ2-3; 9 bases are a match to TRBD2. This CDR3 spans 19 amino acids. Germline V gives CDR1 LGHNA, CDR2 YSLEER. The V gene end was trimmed by 4 bases and the J gene end by 3 bases; junction bases not matched to a gene: 17. CDR3 DNA sequence: TGCGCCAGCAGCCTCCGTTGGGGCGGGAGGGCCGGAGGAACAGATACGCAGTATTTT. Translation: CASSLRWGGRAGGTDTQYF.

V and J are TRBV5-1 and TRBJ1-3; TRBD1 matches at 8 bases. CDR1 SGHRS and CDR2 YFSETQ come from the germline V gene. This CDR3 region has 17 residues. Trimming removed 4 bases from V and 4 bases from J; junction bases left unmatched: 13. CDR3 in DNA: TGCGCCAGCAGCCAGGAAGGACAGGGCTCCACCGGAAACACCATATATTTT. Amino acid sequence: CASSQEGQGSTGNTIYF. Combining the CDR3 with reference TRBV5-1 and TRBJ1-3 gives the whole variable domain KAGVTQTPRYLIKTRGQQVTLSCSPISGHRSVSWYQQTPGQGLQFLFEYFSETQRNKGNFPGRFSGRQFSNSRSEMNVSTLELGDSALYLCASSQEGQGSTGNTIYFGEGSWLTVV.

This clone was detected only once. The V and J genes are TRBV7-8 and TRBJ2-1, with a weak D call TRBD2 (5 bases). CDR1 and CDR2 from the germline V gene are SGHVS and FQNEAQ. The CDR3 spans 13 residues. Trimming removed 7 bases at V and 9 bases at J, with 16 bases between. The DNA for the CDR3 is TGTGCCAGCATCTTTTCTCCCGCGGGTGAGCAGTTCTTC. It yields the protein CASIFSPAGEQFF.

The chain recombines TRBV12-5 with TRBJ1-4, with 10 bases fitting TRBD1. The CDR3 sequence is 15 residues long. Looked up from germline, CDR1 is LGHNT and CDR2 is FRNRAP. J was trimmed by 8 bases and V by 5 bases; bases with no gene match: 8. The CDR3 coding sequence is TGTGCTAGTGGTCCCGGACAGGGGGGCCGGGAAAAACTGTTTTTT. Amino acid sequence: CASGPGQGGREKLFF.

The chain combines TRBV5-1 with TRBJ2-1, with a weak D call TRBD2 (6 bases). V lost 2 bases to trimming and J lost 3 bases, with 12 bases between them. The CDR3 is 15 residues long. Per germline, CDR1 SGHRS and CDR2 YFSETQ. In nucleotides, the CDR3 is TGCGCCAGCAGCTTTCGTGCGGGGCTCTACAATGAGCAGTTCTTC. It yields the protein CASSFRAGLYNEQFF.

The chain is built from TRBV4-3 and TRBJ2-7, with 7 bases aligning to TRBD1. Germline loops: CDR1 LGHNA, CDR2 YSLEER. With 4 bases clipped from V and 3 bases from J, the junction kept 6 bases outside the gene matches. CDR3 length: 14 residues. The CDR3 DNA reads TGCGCCAGCAGCCTTACAGGGGTCGACTACGAGCAGTACTTC. It yields the protein CASSLTGVDYEQYF.

The V and J genes are TRBV27 and TRBJ1-4, with 9 bases identical to TRBD1. Germline V CDR1 and CDR2: MNHEY, SMNVEV (reference sequence). J gave up 5 bases and V 3 bases, and 4 bases lay outside the gene matches. This CDR3 has 15 residues. The CDR3 protein is CASSFLGTGNEKLFF. The CDR3 bases are TGTGCCAGCAGTTTCCTAGGGACAGGGAATGAAAAACTGTTTTTT.

The chain recombines TRBV5-5 with TRBJ2-5; the D gene is possibly TRBD1 (5 bases). CDR1 and CDR2 from the germline V gene are SGHKS and YYEKEE (reference sequence). The V end lost 0 bases, the J end lost 2 bases, and 11 bases lay between the germline ends. The CDR3 length is 15 residues. The CDR3, as DNA: TGTGCCAGCAGCTTGGGAAAGAAGGGGCAAGAGACCCAGTACTTC. It yields the protein CASSLGKKGQETQYF.

The rearrangement joins TRBV6-6 to TRBJ2-4, with 9 bases lining up with TRBD1. The CDR3 is made up of 16 amino acids. J was trimmed by 2 bases and V by 6 bases; bases with no gene match: 8. Per germline, CDR1 MNHNY and CDR2 SVGAGI (reference sequence). The CDR3 loop reads CASSTGGAITKNIQYF. In DNA, the CDR3 is TGTGCCAGCAGCACAGGGGGCGCCATAACCAAAAACATTCAGTACTTC.

The V and J genes are TRBV7-2 and TRBJ2-1; D perhaps matches TRBD1 (5 bases). The CDR3 extends over 13 amino acids. V lost 1 base and J lost 10, with 11 bases in between. Germline-derived CDR1 and CDR2 are SGHTA and FQGNSA. CDR3 coding DNA: TGTGCCAGCAGCTTAGACAGGTTGTACGAGCAGTTCTTC. The encoded protein is CASSLDRLYEQFF.

The sample holds one count of this clone. The J gene is TRBJ2-7, the V gene TRBV18; no firm D call. The CDR3 covers 15 residues. Germline-derived CDR1 and CDR2 are KGHSH and LQKENI. V shed 2 bases and J shed 0 bases, with 11 bases lying between them. This chain's CDR3 is CASSPRQTDSYEQYF. CDR3 bases: TGTGCCAGCTCACCAAGGCAAACAGACTCCTACGAGCAGTACTTC.

This clone was seen a few times. The gene calls are TRBV4-1 and TRBJ2-7; weak D call: TRBD2 (6 bases). The germline gives CDR1 MGHRA, CDR2 YSYEKL. The CDR3 has 13 residues. V lost 0 bases and J lost 4, with 7 bases in between. CDR3 coding DNA: TGCGCCAGCAGCCAAGAGGAGGGTTACGAGCAGTACTTC. It encodes CASSQEEGYEQYF.

The CDR3 bases are TGTGCTAGTGGTTTGGACAGATCCTACGAGCAGTACTTC. Protein: CASGLDRSYEQYF. The chain employs TRBV12-5 and TRBJ2-7; D uncertain. The CDR3 consists of 13 residues. CDR1 and CDR2 (germline): LGHNT, FRNRAP. V was clipped by 1 base and J by 1 base, with 5 bases between them.

The V and J genes are TRBV18 and TRBJ2-1, with D tentatively TRBD2 (6 bases). The CDR3 contains 15 residues. Trimming stripped 5 bases from V and 0 bases from J, with 11 bases between. CDR1 KGHSH and CDR2 LQKENI come from the germline V gene. In DNA, the CDR3 is TGTGCCAGCTCAGTAGCGGAGAGCTCCTACAATGAGCAGTTCTTC. This encodes CASSVAESSYNEQFF.

The CDR3 is CASSLGKSSYNEQFF. CDR3 bases: TGTGCCAGCAGCTTGGGCAAGAGCTCCTACAATGAGCAGTTCTTC. This sequence joins TRBV5-5 and TRBJ2-1; D gene ambiguous. The CDR3 length is 15 residues. Germline loops: CDR1 SGHKS, CDR2 YYEKEE (reference sequence). The V and J ends lost 0 bases and 0 bases respectively, with 7 bases between them.

The rearrangement links TRBV11-1 to TRBJ2-7, with 9 positions matching TRBD1. J was trimmed by 5 bases and V by 2 bases; bases with no gene match: 7. The CDR3 runs to 15 residues. From germline, CDR1 is SGHAT and CDR2 FQDESV (reference sequence). The CDR3: CASSLQQGARNEQYF. DNA of the CDR3: TGTGCCAGCAGCTTACAACAGGGGGCGAGGAACGAGCAGTACTTC.